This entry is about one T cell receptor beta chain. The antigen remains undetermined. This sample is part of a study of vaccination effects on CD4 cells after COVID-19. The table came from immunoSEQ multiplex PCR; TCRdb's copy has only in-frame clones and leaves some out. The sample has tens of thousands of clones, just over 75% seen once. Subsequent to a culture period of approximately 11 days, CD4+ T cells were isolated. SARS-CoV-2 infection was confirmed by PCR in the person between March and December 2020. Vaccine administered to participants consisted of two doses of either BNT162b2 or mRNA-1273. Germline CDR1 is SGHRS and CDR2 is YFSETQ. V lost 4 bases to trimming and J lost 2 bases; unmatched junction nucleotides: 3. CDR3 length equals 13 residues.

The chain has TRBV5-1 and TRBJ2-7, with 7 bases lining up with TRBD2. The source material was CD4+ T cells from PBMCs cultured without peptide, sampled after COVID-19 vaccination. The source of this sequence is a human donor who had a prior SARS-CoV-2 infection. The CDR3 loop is CASSGGLAYEQYF. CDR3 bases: TGCGCCAGCAGCGGAGGACTAGCCTACGAGCAGTACTTC. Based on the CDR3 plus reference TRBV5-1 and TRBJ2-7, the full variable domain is KAGVTQTPRYLIKTRGQQVTLSCSPISGHRSVSWYQQTPGQGLQFLFEYFSETQRNKGNFPGRFSGRQFSNSRSEMNVSTLELGDSALYLCASSGGLAYEQYFGPGTRLTVT.